Listed here are 22 T cell receptor beta chains from one sample, sequenced in a study of blood T cell repertoires in COVID-19. Sequencing used immunoSEQ multiplex PCR; TCRdb keeps in-frame clones, though not all of them. The sample lists 220,000 or so clones; over 70% were seen once. The sequenced sample was peripheral blood. These receptors were taken from a woman in her 70s with acute or convalescent COVID-19.

The chain recombines TRBV4-2 with TRBJ2-7, with D maybe TRBD1 (6 bases). This CDR3 is 15 amino acids long. The germline CDR1 and CDR2 sequences are LGHNA and YNFKEQ. With 3 bases removed from V and 3 bases from J, the gap between germline ends came to 15 bases. The CDR3 sequence is CASSQGSGQSYEQYF. Here the CDR3 DNA reads TGTGCCAGCAGCCAGGGATCGGGACAAAGCTACGAGCAGTACTTC.

The table lists this clone with a count of one. V and J are TRBV28 and TRBJ2-3; no clear D gene. Germline lookup yields CDR1 MDHEN and CDR2 SYDVKM. The CDR3 consists of 13 residues. Trimming pared 6 bases from V and 0 bases from J, leaving 7 bases between. The CDR3 sequence: CASRLTSTDTQYF. The CDR3 DNA is TGTGCCAGCAGGCTAACTAGCACAGATACGCAGTATTTT.

The V gene is TRBV5-4, the J gene TRBJ1-6; 10 bases are shared with TRBD1. Germline V gene lookup returns CDR1 SGHNT and CDR2 YYREEE (reference sequence). The V gene end was trimmed by 3 bases and the J gene end by 7 bases; junction bases not matched to a gene: 4. The CDR3 runs 15 residues. The CDR3 DNA reads TGTGCCAGCAGCTCTCAGGACAGGGGGAATTCACCCCTCCACTTT. Protein: CASSSQDRGNSPLHF.

The V and J genes are TRBV19 and TRBJ2-3, with D tentatively TRBD2 (6 bases). Per germline, CDR1 LNHDA and CDR2 SQIVND (reference sequence). This CDR3 spans 16 amino acids. Trimming shortened V by 6 bases and J by 2 bases, and 18 bases separated the two germline ends. Here the CDR3 reads CASSLRLDGATDTQYF. The CDR3 DNA is TGTGCCAGTAGCCTAAGACTAGACGGAGCCACAGATACGCAGTATTTT.

V is TRBV10-3 and J is TRBJ1-1; D not resolved. CDR3 length: 14 amino acids. Germline V gene data show CDR1 as ENHRY and CDR2 as SYGVKD. V was shortened by 3 bases and J by 4 bases, with 12 bases between the two germline ends. The CDR3: CAISEFQVGTEAFF. The CDR3 nucleotides read TGTGCCATCAGTGAATTTCAGGTTGGCACTGAAGCTTTCTTT.

A single count supports this clone. This rearrangement joins TRBV5-1 to TRBJ1-2, with 7 bases aligning to TRBD1. The V segment lost 4 bases and the J segment 2 bases; nucleotides outside the gene matches: 5. The CDR3 totals 14 residues. The germline V gene encodes CDR1 SGHRS and CDR2 YFSETQ. CDR3 amino acids: CASSPLGQNYGYTF. The CDR3 bases are TGCGCCAGCAGCCCCCTGGGACAGAACTATGGCTACACCTTC.

This clone appeared a few times. The chain is built from TRBV4-1 and TRBJ2-1; D is unclear. Trimming took off 3 bases at V and 3 bases at J, with 9 bases between the two ends. The CDR3 totals 14 residues. Germline lookup yields CDR1 MGHRA and CDR2 YSYEKL. CDR3 amino acids: CASSQGLIYNEQFF. CDR3 DNA: TGCGCCAGCAGCCAGGGCCTCATCTACAATGAGCAGTTCTTC.

This clone was detected only a few times. The chain links TRBV13 to TRBJ2-2, with unresolved D. Trimming removed 2 bases from V and 6 bases from J, with 10 bases in between. This CDR3 is 14 amino acids long. Germline-derived CDR1 and CDR2 are PRHDT and FYEKMQ (reference sequence). The DNA of the CDR3 is TGTGCCAGCAGCTTATACCCTCGGGCCGGGGAGCTGTTTTTT. Amino acids: CASSLYPRAGELFF.

The chain employs TRBV3-1 (or the pseudogene TRBV3-2) and TRBJ1-2; 7 nucleotides line up with TRBD1. The CDR3 loop spans 14 amino acids. With V trimmed by 3 bases and J by 4 bases, 5 bases remained unmatched. Germline V gives CDR1 LGHDT, CDR2 YNNKEL (reference sequence). Written as DNA, the CDR3 is TGTGCCAGCAGCCACTCTGGGGACAGCTATGGCTACACCTTC. Translating gives CASSHSGDSYGYTF.

The genes are TRBV5-1 and TRBJ2-1; D remains ambiguous. Germline CDR1 SGHRS, CDR2 YFSETQ. The CDR3 totals 16 residues. V was pared by 2 bases and J by 0 bases, with 12 bases between. Here the CDR3 DNA reads TGCGCCAGCAGCTTTGGGCTCCGAAGCTCCTACAATGAGCAGTTCTTC. This encodes CASSFGLRSSYNEQFF.

CDR3 sequence reads: CASSSGQGASEKLFF. CDR3 bases: TGTGCCAGCAGTTCGGGACAGGGGGCTTCTGAAAAACTGTTTTTT. V gene TRBV28 combines with J gene TRBJ1-4, with TRBD1 matching over 12 bases. Germline V gene data show CDR1 as MDHEN and CDR2 as SYDVKM. Trimming removed 4 bases from V and 7 bases from J; junction bases left unmatched: 4. The CDR3 has 15 amino acids.

The chain recombines TRBV29-1 with TRBJ2-2, with 11 bases aligning to TRBD2. The CDR3 is made up of 15 amino acids. Germline loops: CDR1 SQVTM, CDR2 ANQGSEA. V was pared by 1 base and J by 4 bases, with 2 bases of the junction left unmatched. This CDR3 reads CSVEGLAGLTGELFF. CDR3 nucleotides: TGCAGCGTTGAAGGACTAGCGGGACTCACCGGGGAGCTGTTTTTT.

For this clone: Other nucleotide sequences from this sample produce the same CDR3. The chain links TRBV11-3 to TRBJ2-5; possibly TRBD2 for D (6 bases). This CDR3 spans 15 amino acids. CDR1 SGHNT and CDR2 YENEEA come from the germline V gene. Trimming took off 0 bases at V and 1 base at J, with 9 bases between the two ends. Here the CDR3 reads CASSLEGDSQETQYF. The CDR3 nucleotides are TGTGCCAGCAGCTTAGAGGGGGACTCCCAAGAGACCCAGTACTTC.

This clone was seen just once. The V call is TRBV12-3 or TRBV12-4, the J call TRBJ1-6; D unresolved. The germline V and J ends were trimmed by 2 bases and 7 bases, with 3 bases remaining between them. CDR3 length: 12 residues. The CDR3 DNA is TGTGCCAGCAGTTTATTAAATTCACCCCTCCACTTT. Its translation: CASSLLNSPLHF.

Comments on this clone: A junction boundary mismatches the germline segment, possibly from a read error. This chain uses TRBV3-1 (or the pseudogene TRBV3-2) with TRBJ2-2, with D perhaps TRBD2 (5 bases). This CDR3 region has 14 residues. Per germline, CDR1 LGHDT and CDR2 YNNKEL (reference sequence). The CDR3 spells CTSSHGTNTGELFF. Written as DNA, the CDR3 is TGTACCAGCAGCCACGGGACGAACACCGGGGAGCTGTTTTTT.

The V call is TRBV3-1 (or the pseudogene TRBV3-2), the J call TRBJ2-7; 10 bases are shared with TRBD1. The junction had 2 bases not matched to a gene; V was cut back by 0 bases and J by 6 bases. Per the germline V gene, CDR1 is LGHDT and CDR2 is YNNKEL (reference sequence). This CDR3 comprises 14 residues. CDR3: CASSQEGQGSEQYF. CDR3 bases: TGTGCCAGCAGCCAAGAGGGACAGGGGAGCGAGCAGTACTTC.

The chain couples TRBV6-5 to TRBJ1-2, with 9 nucleotides matching TRBD1. Germline values: CDR1 MNHEY, CDR2 SVGAGI. The CDR3 spans 14 residues. The V segment lost 4 bases and the J segment 4 bases; nucleotides outside the gene matches: 4. DNA of the CDR3: TGTGCCAGCAGTTCAGACAGGGGGGCCTATGGCTACACCTTC. It translates to CASSSDRGAYGYTF.

The J gene is TRBJ2-1, the V gene TRBV29-1; 10 positions agree with TRBD2. The ends lost 6 bases at V and 9 bases at J; junction bases unmatched: 8. Germline lookup yields CDR1 SQVTM and CDR2 ANQGSEA. The CDR3 has 13 residues. The CDR3 spells CSVMRLAGVEQFF. CDR3 coding DNA: TGCAGCGTCATGAGGCTAGCGGGAGTTGAGCAGTTCTTC.

This chain uses TRBV27 with TRBJ1-5, with D maybe TRBD1 (5 bases). Germline values: CDR1 MNHEY, CDR2 SMNVEV (reference sequence). Trimming removed 3 bases from V and 6 bases from J, with 9 bases in between. The CDR3 spans 13 residues. The CDR3 DNA follows: TGTGCCAGCAGTTTCCAGGGAAGTCAGCCCCAGCATTTT. Its protein product is CASSFQGSQPQHF.

The V call is TRBV28, the J call TRBJ2-7; maybe TRBD2 (5 bases). Trimming shortened V by 1 base and J by 3 bases, and 7 bases separated the two germline ends. Germline-derived CDR1 and CDR2 are MDHEN and SYDVKM. This CDR3 has 13 amino acids. This CDR3 reads CASSLYGDYEQYF. The DNA for the CDR3 is TGTGCCAGCAGTTTATACGGGGACTACGAGCAGTACTTC.

Only one count was recorded for this clone. The chain employs TRBV4-1 and TRBJ2-1; 9 nucleotides agree with TRBD2. This CDR3 has 17 amino acids. The germline CDR1 and CDR2 sequences are MGHRA and YSYEKL. The V and J ends lost 3 bases and 2 bases, in that order; junction bases with no gene match: 8. DNA for the CDR3: TGCGCCAGCAGCCATTTATTTAGCGGGAGCGCCTACAATGAGCAGTTCTTC. Its protein product is CASSHLFSGSAYNEQFF.

The chain combines TRBV18 with TRBJ2-1; no clear D gene. This CDR3 is built from 13 residues. CDR1 and CDR2 from the germline V gene are KGHSH and LQKENI. V was clipped by 1 base and J by 6 bases, with 7 bases between them. Here the CDR3 reads CASSPLVSNEQFF. The DNA for the CDR3 is TGTGCCAGCTCACCACTAGTCTCCAATGAGCAGTTCTTC.